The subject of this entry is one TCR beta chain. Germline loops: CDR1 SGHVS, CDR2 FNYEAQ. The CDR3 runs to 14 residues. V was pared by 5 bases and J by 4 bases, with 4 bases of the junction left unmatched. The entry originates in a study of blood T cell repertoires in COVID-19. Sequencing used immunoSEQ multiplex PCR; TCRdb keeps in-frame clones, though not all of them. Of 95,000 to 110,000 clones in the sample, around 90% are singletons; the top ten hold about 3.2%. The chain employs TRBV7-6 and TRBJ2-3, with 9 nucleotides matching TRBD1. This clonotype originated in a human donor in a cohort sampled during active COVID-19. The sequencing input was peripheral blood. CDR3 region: CASSLGTGPDTQYF. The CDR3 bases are TGTGCCAGCAGCCTGGGGACAGGGCCAGATACGCAGTATTTT.